This T cell receptor beta chain was recorded in a study of early T cells in non-severe SARS-CoV-2 infection. Turning to the study itself: Chains were unpaired, as sequencing was done on bulk RNA from unsorted whole blood.

Germline CDR1 reads MNHEY; CDR2 reads SVGAGI. The CDR3 is 13 amino acids. V dropped 7 bases and J dropped 1 base, with 10 bases sitting between them. In the library, individual cDNA molecules carried attached unique molecular identifiers. TCRdb fed the 5' RACE reads into MiXCR, producing one record per CDR3 protein. The profile shows tens of thousands of distinct CDR3 sequences, about 9.3% of them singletons. Study observations and caveats: CD4 and private specificities were missed by VDJdb matching, which favored anti-spike CD8 responses.

This clonotype was observed a handful of times. Its antigen is undetermined. The rearrangement uses TRBV6-5 and TRBJ1-1; no reliable D call. What was sequenced was whole blood. The TCR sequence derives from an adult who was a healthcare worker with PCR-confirmed SARS-CoV-2 infection or an uninfected control (not recorded which). CDR3 residues: CASTKTKNTEAFF. The CDR3 coding sequence is TGTGCCAGCACCAAAACGAAGAACACTGAAGCTTTCTTT.